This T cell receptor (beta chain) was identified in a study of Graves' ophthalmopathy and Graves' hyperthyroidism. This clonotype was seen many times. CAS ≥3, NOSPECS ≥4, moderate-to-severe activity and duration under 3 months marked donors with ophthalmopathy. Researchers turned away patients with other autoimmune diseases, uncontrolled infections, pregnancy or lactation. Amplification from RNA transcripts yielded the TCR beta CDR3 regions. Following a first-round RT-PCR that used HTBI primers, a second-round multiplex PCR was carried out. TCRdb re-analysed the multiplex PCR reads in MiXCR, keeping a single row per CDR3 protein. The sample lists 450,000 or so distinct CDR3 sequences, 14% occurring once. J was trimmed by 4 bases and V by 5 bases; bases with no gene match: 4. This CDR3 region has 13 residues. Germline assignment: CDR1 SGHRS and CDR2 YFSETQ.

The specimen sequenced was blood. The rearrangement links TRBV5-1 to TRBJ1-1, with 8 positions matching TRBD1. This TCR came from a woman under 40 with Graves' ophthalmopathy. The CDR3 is CASRMTGVTEAFF. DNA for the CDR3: TGCGCCAGCAGGATGACAGGGGTCACTGAAGCTTTCTTT. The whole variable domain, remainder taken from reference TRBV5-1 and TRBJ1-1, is KAGVTQTPRYLIKTRGQQVTLSCSPISGHRSVSWYQQTPGQGLQFLFEYFSETQRNKGNFPGRFSGRQFSNSRSEMNVSTLELGDSALYLCASRMTGVTEAFFGQGTRLTVV.